This TCR beta chain stems from a study of OX40 agonist ivuxolimab in advanced cancers. Across the study: It was ivuxolimab, an agonistic anti-OX40 (CD134) antibody, that patients were treated with.

Whole-study findings and limits: At 0.1 to 3.0 mg/kg, CD4+ and CD8+ blood T cells expanded clonally by week 6. Expanded clones tended on average to be more numerous among CD8+ T cells than CD4+.

Autoimmune disease history or systemic immunosuppression was exclusionary. Between the trimmed V and J ends, which lost 4 bases and 5 bases, there was a span of 14 bases. The CDR3 runs to 15 residues. Germline V gene data show CDR1 as MNHEY and CDR2 as SVGAGI. Assay used: immunoSEQ multiplex PCR; TCRdb lists only in-frame clones, some missing. Among roughly 86,000 clones, about 94% were seen once, and the ten largest hold 1% to 1.3%. In the case of this clone: Its antigen is not known.

The TCR was taken from an adult with an advanced solid tumor such as melanoma, head and neck, liver or kidney cancer. V is TRBV6-5 and J is TRBJ2-2; D not certain. This material consisted of CD4+ or CD8+ T cells sorted from blood, taken in a trial of the OX40 agonist ivuxolimab. This CDR3 reads CASSLVPRRTGELFF. CDR3 in DNA: TGTGCCAGCAGTTTAGTCCCCAGAAGGACCGGGGAGCTGTTTTTT.